The present T cell receptor (beta chain) was sequenced within a study of regulatory and conventional T cells in RAG deficiency. Clones were sequenced by immunoSEQ multiplex PCR, and TCRdb holds only the in-frame ones, with some missing. The sample carries about 30,000 clones, 96% recorded once. The sorted conventional CD4+ T cells were CD25-low and CD127-high, with genomic DNA sequenced. Unmatched junction bases numbered 10, after V lost 2 bases and J lost 9 bases. Per the germline V gene, CDR1 is MNHNS and CDR2 is SASEGT. The CDR3 is made up of 16 amino acids. A further study also used this sample, focusing on regulatory T cells. That study adds: Amplification used 52 TRBV primers and 13 TRBJ primers.

This sequence joins TRBV6-1 and TRBJ1-6, with 7 bases matching TRBD1. Material: CD25- CD4+ T cells sorted from blood. This TCR was recovered from a human donor in good health. CDR3 nucleotide sequence: TGTGCCAGCAGTGAATCCATCACGACAGGGTCTTCACCCCTCCACTTT. Its protein is CASSESITTGSSPLHF.